The next 24 T cell receptor beta chains were all read from a single sample in a study of a mutant IDH1 vaccine in newly diagnosed glioma. Clones were sequenced by immunoSEQ multiplex PCR, and TCRdb holds only the in-frame ones, with some missing. The sample has roughly 48,000 clones, roughly 91% seen once. Their antigen targets remain unknown. Time point defined: week 11, during vaccination. In every dose of vaccine, 300 ug of mutant IDH1 20-mer peptide was given alongside topical imiquimod. Specimen: PBMCs, collected from a glioma patient whose treatment included an IDH1 peptide vaccine. The source is a man in his fifties or sixties with glioma.

This clone was seen only once. This sequence joins TRBV28 and TRBJ1-2; the D gene is possibly TRBD1 (6 bases). This CDR3 spans 18 amino acids. Trimming removed 5 bases from V and 4 bases from J, with 26 bases in between. Germline lookup yields CDR1 MDHEN and CDR2 SYDVKM. Here the CDR3 DNA reads TGTGCCAGCAGTCCTTCTGGACAACCTTGGACAGCGAGCTATGGCTACACCTTC. Translated, it gives CASSPSGQPWTASYGYTF.

The gene calls are TRBV7-8 and TRBJ1-2; D perhaps matches TRBD1 (5 bases). This CDR3 comprises 13 residues. Per the germline V gene, CDR1 is SGHVS and CDR2 is FQNEAQ. Between the trimmed V and J ends, which lost 3 bases and 6 bases, there was a span of 11 bases. CDR3: CASSFSGTDGYTF. CDR3 nucleotides: TGTGCCAGCAGCTTTTCGGGGACCGATGGCTACACCTTC.

The chain couples TRBV6-5 to TRBJ1-4; 11 nucleotides align to TRBD1. The germline CDR1 and CDR2 sequences are MNHEY and SVGAGI. The length of the CDR3 is 14 residues. V was clipped by 5 bases and J by 8 bases; unmatched bases: 4. The CDR3 sequence: CASSTDRGLEKLFF. The CDR3 DNA follows: TGTGCCAGCAGTACGGACAGGGGGCTCGAAAAACTGTTTTTT.

The chain links TRBV5-1 to TRBJ2-7, with 11 bases aligning to TRBD2. CDR3 length: 15 amino acids. The germline V gene has CDR1 SGHRS and CDR2 YFSETQ. J lost 4 bases, V lost 4 bases, and 7 bases had no gene match. The CDR3, as DNA: TGCGCCAGCAGCCTGACTAGCGGGACGACTTACGAGCAGTACTTC. Amino acids: CASSLTSGTTYEQYF.

The J gene is TRBJ2-6, the V gene TRBV19; 8 bases line up with TRBD1. The germline gives CDR1 LNHDA, CDR2 SQIVND (reference sequence). Trimming took 7 bases from V and 0 from J; bases not matched to a gene: 8. This CDR3 has 17 residues. CDR3 protein: CASNPGTGVSGANVLTF. The CDR3 DNA reads TGTGCCAGTAACCCGGGGACAGGAGTCTCTGGGGCCAACGTCCTGACTTTC.

This sequence joins TRBV27 and TRBJ1-5, with D possibly TRBD1 on 5 matching bases. The CDR3 consists of 12 residues. CDR1 and CDR2 (germline): MNHEY, SMNVEV (reference sequence). The V end was cut by 6 bases, the J end by 11 bases, with 14 bases between. The CDR3 DNA is TGTGCCAGCAGGGCGGGGGATTTGACCCAGCATTTT. It is translated as CASRAGDLTQHF.

The V and J genes are TRBV2 and TRBJ1-6; 7 bases are a match to TRBD1. CDR1 SNHLY and CDR2 FYNNEI come from the germline V gene. CDR3 size: 13 residues. V was pared by 7 bases and J by 7 bases, with 4 bases of the junction left unmatched. In DNA form, the CDR3 reads TGTGCCAGCATAAGGGACAGAAATTCACCCCTCCACTTT. Protein sequence: CASIRDRNSPLHF. Combining the CDR3 with reference TRBV2 and TRBJ1-6 gives the whole variable domain EPEVTQTPSHQVTQMGQEVILRCVPISNHLYFYWYRQILGQKVEFLVSFYNNEISEKSEIFDDQFSVERPDGSNFTLKIRSTKLEDSAMYFCASIRDRNSPLHFGNGTRLTVT.

This clone was seen a single time. V is TRBV28 and J is TRBJ2-1; D is unresolved. Germline CDR1 is MDHEN and CDR2 is SYDVKM. The V end was cut by 8 bases, the J end by 2 bases, with 13 bases between. The CDR3 extends over 14 amino acids. CDR3 protein: CASGRRGPYNEQFF. CDR3 coding DNA: TGTGCCAGCGGTCGTCGAGGACCCTACAATGAGCAGTTCTTC.

The chain employs TRBV7-2 and TRBJ2-2; no firm D call. This CDR3 comprises 12 residues. From germline, CDR1 is SGHTA and CDR2 FQGNSA. Between the trimmed V and J ends, which lost 3 bases and 1 base, there was a span of 0 bases. The CDR3 sequence: CASSLNTGELFF. In DNA form, the CDR3 reads TGTGCCAGCAGCTTGAACACCGGGGAGCTGTTTTTT. Together with reference TRBV7-2 and TRBJ2-2, the CDR3 gives the full variable domain: GAGVSQSPSNKVTEKGKDVELRCDPISGHTALYWYRQSLGQGLEFLIYFQGNSAPDKSGLPSDRFSAERTGGSVSTLTIQRTQQEDSAVYLCASSLNTGELFFGEGSRLTVL.

The chain carries TRBV2 and TRBJ1-5, with D perhaps matching TRBD1 (5 bases). Trimming cost V 8 bases and J 5 bases, with 13 bases left between them. Germline V CDR1 and CDR2: SNHLY, FYNNEI. CDR3 size: 13 residues. The CDR3 DNA reads TGTGCCAGCCATTCAGGGTTCGATCAGCCCCAGCATTTT. This codes for CASHSGFDQPQHF.

The chain links TRBV5-4 to TRBJ1-2, with TRBD1 as a possible D gene (5 bases). This CDR3 comprises 14 residues. CDR1 and CDR2 from the germline V gene are SGHNT and YYREEE (reference sequence). V lost 7 bases and J lost 4, with 17 bases in between. CDR3 sequence (DNA): TGTGCCAGCCTCCCCTCGGGGGGGGGCTATGGCTACACCTTC. Protein: CASLPSGGGYGYTF.

This chain uses TRBV27 with TRBJ2-7, with 8 bases aligning to TRBD2. The germline V gene encodes CDR1 MNHEY and CDR2 SMNVEV (reference sequence). Trimming at V came to 3 bases and at J to 5 bases, leaving 12 bases not matched to a gene. The CDR3 consists of 16 residues. In DNA form, the CDR3 reads TGTGCCAGCAGTTTTCTCCCCCCGGGACTAGGCCACGAGCAGTACTTC. Protein product: CASSFLPPGLGHEQYF.

The chain couples TRBV6-1 to TRBJ2-3; a weak D match, TRBD1 (5 bases). V lost 8 bases, J lost 4 bases, and 19 bases lay in between. Germline values: CDR1 MNHNS, CDR2 SASEGT. CDR3 length: 15 residues. The CDR3 nucleotides are TGTGCCAGCCGGACATCTATCAAGTTCCCAGATACGCAGTATTTT. Amino acids: CASRTSIKFPDTQYF.

This chain joins TRBV5-1 and TRBJ1-3; D possibly corresponds to TRBD1 (5 bases). This CDR3 has 15 amino acids. Germline V gene sequence: CDR1 SGHRS, CDR2 YFSETQ. V lost 5 bases and J 1 base, leaving 13 bases between the germline ends. The CDR3 sequence: CASRPGLGSGNTIYF. The CDR3 nucleotides are TGCGCCAGCAGGCCAGGGCTCGGATCTGGAAACACCATATATTTT.

The CDR3 is CASSYLDSTDTQYF. The CDR3 DNA reads as TGTGCCAGCAGTTACTTAGACAGCACAGATACGCAGTATTTT. The gene calls are TRBV6-5 and TRBJ2-3; D is unresolved. CDR3 length equals 14 residues. Germline CDR1 MNHEY, CDR2 SVGAGI. Trimming cost V 1 base and J 0 bases, with 5 bases left between them.

Here the CDR3 DNA reads TGTGCCAGCAGCTTAGGGACGGGCTACGAGCAGTACTTC. The encoded protein is CASSLGTGYEQYF. The chain combines TRBV11-1 with TRBJ2-7; D gene unclear. V was clipped by 1 base and J by 3 bases, with 7 bases between them. From germline, CDR1 is SGHAT and CDR2 FQDESV (reference sequence). The CDR3 loop spans 13 amino acids. The whole variable domain, filled in from reference TRBV11-1 and TRBJ2-7, reads EAEVAQSPRYKITEKSQAVAFWCDPISGHATLYWYRQILGQGPELLVQFQDESVVDDSQLPKDRFSAERLKGVDSTLKIQPAELGDSAMYLCASSLGTGYEQYFGPGTRLTVT.

The chain is built from TRBV6-1 and TRBJ2-7; 10 nucleotides match TRBD1. V lost 1 base, J lost 6 bases, and 6 bases stayed unmatched. This CDR3 region has 15 residues. In germline, CDR1 is MNHNS, CDR2 SASEGT. The CDR3 nucleotides are TGTGCCAGCAGTGAAGGGGGGACAGGGGCAGCCGAGCAGTACTTC. Amino acid sequence: CASSEGGTGAAEQYF.

This rearrangement joins TRBV11-2 to TRBJ2-7; D gene ambiguous. Germline V gene lookup returns CDR1 SGHAT and CDR2 FQNNGV. The CDR3 has 11 amino acids. V lost 1 base and J 4 bases, leaving 2 bases between the germline ends. In DNA form, the CDR3 reads TGTGCCAGCAGCTTAGCATACGAGCAGTACTTC. This gives the protein CASSLAYEQYF.

This sequence joins TRBV4-1 and TRBJ1-4; 9 bases align to TRBD1. The CDR3 runs to 17 residues. V shed 0 bases, J shed 5 bases, and the junction held 7 bases outside the gene matches. Germline V CDR1 and CDR2: MGHRA, YSYEKL. CDR3 sequence reads: CASSQDKQDRGNEKLFF. Written as DNA, the CDR3 is TGCGCCAGCAGCCAAGATAAACAGGACAGGGGAAATGAAAAACTGTTTTTT.

This chain joins TRBV2 and TRBJ2-7, with 7 bases that match TRBD1. CDR1 is SNHLY, CDR2 FYNNEI, per germline. This CDR3 is built from 14 residues. Trimming cost V 6 bases and J 2 bases; bases outside gene matches: 7. The CDR3 DNA is TGTGCCAGCAGCTTGACAGGGTTTGCCTACGAGCAGTACTTC. Encoded protein: CASSLTGFAYEQYF.

The chain couples TRBV19 to TRBJ2-3; a weak D match, TRBD1 (6 bases). This CDR3 has 15 residues. The germline CDR1 and CDR2 sequences are LNHDA and SQIVND (reference sequence). V was trimmed by 5 bases and J by 0 bases, leaving 12 bases between them. The CDR3 sequence is CASSERGSSTDTQYF. The CDR3 DNA follows: TGTGCCAGTAGTGAGAGGGGGTCGAGCACAGATACGCAGTATTTT.

The CDR3 coding sequence is TGTGCCACCTGGGGGGGGAAGAACACTGAAGCTTTCTTT. Translation: CATWGGKNTEAFF. The genes are TRBV6-6 and TRBJ1-1; tentative D call: TRBD1 (5 bases). Germline-derived CDR1 and CDR2 are MNHNY and SVGAGI (reference sequence). The V end lost 10 bases, the J end lost 1 base, and 13 bases lay between the germline ends. CDR3 length: 13 amino acids.

The CDR3 spells CASSSHRTSGSYEQYF. As DNA, the CDR3 is TGTGCCAGCAGTTCCCACCGGACTAGCGGGAGTTACGAGCAGTACTTC. The rearrangement links TRBV6-5 to TRBJ2-7; 13 nucleotides align to TRBD2. CDR3 size: 16 residues. Germline V gene lookup returns CDR1 MNHEY and CDR2 SVGAGI. V shed 4 bases, J shed 4 bases, and the junction held 7 bases outside the gene matches.

The CDR3 region has the DNA TGTGCCAGCAGCCCGGACGGGACAAATAATTCACCCCTCCACTTT. Residues: CASSPDGTNNSPLHF. The gene calls are TRBV7-3 and TRBJ1-6; D is perhaps TRBD1 (6 bases). Germline CDR1 SGHTA, CDR2 FQGTGA. The CDR3 totals 15 residues. Trimming removed 5 bases from V and 5 bases from J, with 13 bases in between.